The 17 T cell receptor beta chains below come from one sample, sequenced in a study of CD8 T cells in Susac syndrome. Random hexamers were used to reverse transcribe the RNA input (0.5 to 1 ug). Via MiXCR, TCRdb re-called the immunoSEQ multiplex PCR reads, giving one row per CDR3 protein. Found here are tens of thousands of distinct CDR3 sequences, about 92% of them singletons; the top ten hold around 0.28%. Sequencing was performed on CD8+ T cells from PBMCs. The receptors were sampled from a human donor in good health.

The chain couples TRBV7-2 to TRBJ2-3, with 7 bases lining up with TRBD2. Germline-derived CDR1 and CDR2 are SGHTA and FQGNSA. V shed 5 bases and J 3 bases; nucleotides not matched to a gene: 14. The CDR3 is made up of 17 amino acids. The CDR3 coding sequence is TGTGCCAGCAGCCTACTCTCTGGGGGGGGGTTGACAGATACGCAGTATTTT. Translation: CASSLLSGGGLTDTQYF.

The CDR3 DNA sequence: TGTGCCAGCAATACCTTCAGGGGTGTGAACACTGAAGCTTTCTTT. Its translation: CASNTFRGVNTEAFF. V usage is TRBV6-2 or TRBV6-3 and J usage is TRBJ1-1, with D possibly TRBD1 on 6 matching bases. The V gene lost 7 bases and the J gene lost 0 bases, with 15 bases spanning the gap. Germline V gives CDR1 MNHEY, CDR2 SVGEGT. This CDR3 has 15 residues.

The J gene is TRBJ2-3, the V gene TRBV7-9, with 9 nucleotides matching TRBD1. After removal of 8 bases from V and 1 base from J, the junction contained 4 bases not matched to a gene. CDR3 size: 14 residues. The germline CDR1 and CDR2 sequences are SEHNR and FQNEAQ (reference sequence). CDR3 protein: CASFRDRGTDTQYF. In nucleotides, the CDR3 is TGTGCCAGCTTCCGGGACAGGGGCACAGATACGCAGTATTTT.

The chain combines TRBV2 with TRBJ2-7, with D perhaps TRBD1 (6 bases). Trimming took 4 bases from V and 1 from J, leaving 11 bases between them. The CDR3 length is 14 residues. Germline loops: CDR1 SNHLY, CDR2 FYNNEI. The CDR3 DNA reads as TGTGCCAGCAGTGGGACAGCGAATTCCTACGAGCAGTACTTC. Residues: CASSGTANSYEQYF.

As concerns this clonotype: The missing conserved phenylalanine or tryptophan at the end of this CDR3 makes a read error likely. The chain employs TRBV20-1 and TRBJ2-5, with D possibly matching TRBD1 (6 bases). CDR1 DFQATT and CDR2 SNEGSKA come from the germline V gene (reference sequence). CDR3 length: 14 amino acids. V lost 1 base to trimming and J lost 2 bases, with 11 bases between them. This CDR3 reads CSARVGAPQETQYL. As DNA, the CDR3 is TGCAGTGCTAGAGTGGGGGCCCCACAAGAGACCCAGTACCTC.

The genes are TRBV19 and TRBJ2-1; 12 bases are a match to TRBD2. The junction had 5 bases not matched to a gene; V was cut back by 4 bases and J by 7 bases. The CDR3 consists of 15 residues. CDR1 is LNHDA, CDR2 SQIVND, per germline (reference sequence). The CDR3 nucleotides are TGTGCCAGTAGTACCCCCCTAGCGGGGGGGAATGAGCAGTTCTTC. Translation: CASSTPLAGGNEQFF.

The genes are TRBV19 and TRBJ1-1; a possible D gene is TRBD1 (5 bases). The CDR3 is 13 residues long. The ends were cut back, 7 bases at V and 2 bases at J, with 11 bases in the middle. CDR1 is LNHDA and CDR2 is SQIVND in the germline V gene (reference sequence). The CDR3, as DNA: TGTGCCAGTATCCTCGGGGGAAACACTGAAGCTTTCTTT. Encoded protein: CASILGGNTEAFF.

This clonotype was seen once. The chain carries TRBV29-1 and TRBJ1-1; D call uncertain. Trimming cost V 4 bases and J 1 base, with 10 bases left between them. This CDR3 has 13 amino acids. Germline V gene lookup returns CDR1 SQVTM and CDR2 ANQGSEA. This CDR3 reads CSVVGTENTEAFF. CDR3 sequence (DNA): TGCAGCGTTGTCGGTACGGAGAACACTGAAGCTTTCTTT. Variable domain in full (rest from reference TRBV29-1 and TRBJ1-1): SAVISQKPSRDICQRGTSLTIQCQVDSQVTMMFWYRQQPGQSLTLIATANQGSEATYESGFVIDKFPISRPNLTFSTLTVSNMSPEDSSIYLCSVVGTENTEAFFGQGTRLTVV.

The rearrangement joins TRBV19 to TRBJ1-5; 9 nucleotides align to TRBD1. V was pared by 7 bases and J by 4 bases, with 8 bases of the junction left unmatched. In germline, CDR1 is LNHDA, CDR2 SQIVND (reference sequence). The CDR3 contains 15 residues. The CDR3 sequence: CASNPGTGSNQPQHF. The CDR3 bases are TGTGCCAGTAATCCCGGGACAGGGTCTAATCAGCCCCAGCATTTT.

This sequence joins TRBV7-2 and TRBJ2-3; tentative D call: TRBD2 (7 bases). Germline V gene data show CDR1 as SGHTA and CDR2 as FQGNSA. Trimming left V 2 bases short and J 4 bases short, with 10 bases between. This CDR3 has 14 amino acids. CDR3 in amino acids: CASSLRRGPDTQYF. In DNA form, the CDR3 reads TGTGCCAGCAGCTTACGGCGGGGGCCAGATACGCAGTATTTT.

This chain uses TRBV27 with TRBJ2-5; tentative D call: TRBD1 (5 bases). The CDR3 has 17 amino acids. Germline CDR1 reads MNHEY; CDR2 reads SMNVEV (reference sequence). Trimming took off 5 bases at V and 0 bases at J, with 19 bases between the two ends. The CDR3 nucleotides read TGTGCCAGCAGTACTCTCGGCACAGGACCCTACCAAGAGACCCAGTACTTC. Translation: CASSTLGTGPYQETQYF.

CDR3 DNA sequence: TGTGCCAGCAGTTACTCGATCGCCGGGGAGCTGTTTTTT. Translation: CASSYSIAGELFF. The rearrangement joins TRBV6-6 to TRBJ2-2; D ambiguous. The CDR3 has 13 residues. Germline lookup yields CDR1 MNHNY and CDR2 SVGAGI (reference sequence). The V end lost 0 bases, the J end lost 6 bases, and 5 bases lay between the germline ends.

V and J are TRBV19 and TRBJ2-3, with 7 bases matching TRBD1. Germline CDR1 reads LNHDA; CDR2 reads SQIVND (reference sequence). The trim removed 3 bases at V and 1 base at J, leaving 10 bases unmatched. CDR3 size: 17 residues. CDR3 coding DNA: TGTGCCAGTAGTATGACAGGGAATGTGGGGGGCACAGATACGCAGTATTTT. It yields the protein CASSMTGNVGGTDTQYF.

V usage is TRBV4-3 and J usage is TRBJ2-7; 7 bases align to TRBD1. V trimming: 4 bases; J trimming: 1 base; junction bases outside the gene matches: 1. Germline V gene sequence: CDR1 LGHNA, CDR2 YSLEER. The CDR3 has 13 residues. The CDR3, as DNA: TGCGCCAGCAGCCCGGGACAGTCCTACGAGCAGTACTTC. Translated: CASSPGQSYEQYF.

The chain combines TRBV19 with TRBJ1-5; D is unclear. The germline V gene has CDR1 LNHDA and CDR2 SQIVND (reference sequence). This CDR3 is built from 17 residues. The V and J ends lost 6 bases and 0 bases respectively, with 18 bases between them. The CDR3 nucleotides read TGTGCCAGTAGAGGGTCGCAGCCTTTGTATAGCAATCAGCCCCAGCATTTT. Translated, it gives CASRGSQPLYSNQPQHF.

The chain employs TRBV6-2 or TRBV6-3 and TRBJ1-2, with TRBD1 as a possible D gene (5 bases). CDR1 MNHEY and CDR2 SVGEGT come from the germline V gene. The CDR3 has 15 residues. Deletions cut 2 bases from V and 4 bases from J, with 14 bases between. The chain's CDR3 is CASSYGRGNFYGYTF. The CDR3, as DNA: TGTGCCAGCAGTTACGGAAGGGGAAACTTCTATGGCTACACCTTC.

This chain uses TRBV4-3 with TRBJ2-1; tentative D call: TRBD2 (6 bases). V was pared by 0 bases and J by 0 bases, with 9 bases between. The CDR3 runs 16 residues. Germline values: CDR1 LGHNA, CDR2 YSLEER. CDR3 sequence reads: CASSQDRGSSYNEQFF. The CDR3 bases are TGCGCCAGCAGCCAAGATCGGGGGAGCTCCTACAATGAGCAGTTCTTC.